This T cell receptor (beta chain) was identified during a study of cytomegalovirus exposure and HLA in healthy donors. V shed 5 bases and J 8 bases; nucleotides not matched to a gene: 11. The CDR3 runs 16 residues. Germline V gene sequence: CDR1 SGHTA, CDR2 FQGNSA. With 60 Vbeta and 13 Jbeta primers, the PCR was carried out. Repertoires were generated with immunoSEQ multiplex PCR, while TCRdb's copy carries only in-frame clones and drops some. This sample has a few hundred thousand clones; 75% to 80% occur once, and the top ten carry 1.5% to 2%. The sequence came from a man younger than 35 in good health and CMV-seronegative. The sequencing sample was made of PBMCs. The gene calls are TRBV7-2 and TRBJ2-1; 11 bases fit TRBD2. This chain's CDR3 is CASSGFTSGSGDEQFF. In nucleotides, the CDR3 is TGTGCCAGCAGCGGATTTACTAGCGGGAGTGGGGATGAGCAGTTCTTC.